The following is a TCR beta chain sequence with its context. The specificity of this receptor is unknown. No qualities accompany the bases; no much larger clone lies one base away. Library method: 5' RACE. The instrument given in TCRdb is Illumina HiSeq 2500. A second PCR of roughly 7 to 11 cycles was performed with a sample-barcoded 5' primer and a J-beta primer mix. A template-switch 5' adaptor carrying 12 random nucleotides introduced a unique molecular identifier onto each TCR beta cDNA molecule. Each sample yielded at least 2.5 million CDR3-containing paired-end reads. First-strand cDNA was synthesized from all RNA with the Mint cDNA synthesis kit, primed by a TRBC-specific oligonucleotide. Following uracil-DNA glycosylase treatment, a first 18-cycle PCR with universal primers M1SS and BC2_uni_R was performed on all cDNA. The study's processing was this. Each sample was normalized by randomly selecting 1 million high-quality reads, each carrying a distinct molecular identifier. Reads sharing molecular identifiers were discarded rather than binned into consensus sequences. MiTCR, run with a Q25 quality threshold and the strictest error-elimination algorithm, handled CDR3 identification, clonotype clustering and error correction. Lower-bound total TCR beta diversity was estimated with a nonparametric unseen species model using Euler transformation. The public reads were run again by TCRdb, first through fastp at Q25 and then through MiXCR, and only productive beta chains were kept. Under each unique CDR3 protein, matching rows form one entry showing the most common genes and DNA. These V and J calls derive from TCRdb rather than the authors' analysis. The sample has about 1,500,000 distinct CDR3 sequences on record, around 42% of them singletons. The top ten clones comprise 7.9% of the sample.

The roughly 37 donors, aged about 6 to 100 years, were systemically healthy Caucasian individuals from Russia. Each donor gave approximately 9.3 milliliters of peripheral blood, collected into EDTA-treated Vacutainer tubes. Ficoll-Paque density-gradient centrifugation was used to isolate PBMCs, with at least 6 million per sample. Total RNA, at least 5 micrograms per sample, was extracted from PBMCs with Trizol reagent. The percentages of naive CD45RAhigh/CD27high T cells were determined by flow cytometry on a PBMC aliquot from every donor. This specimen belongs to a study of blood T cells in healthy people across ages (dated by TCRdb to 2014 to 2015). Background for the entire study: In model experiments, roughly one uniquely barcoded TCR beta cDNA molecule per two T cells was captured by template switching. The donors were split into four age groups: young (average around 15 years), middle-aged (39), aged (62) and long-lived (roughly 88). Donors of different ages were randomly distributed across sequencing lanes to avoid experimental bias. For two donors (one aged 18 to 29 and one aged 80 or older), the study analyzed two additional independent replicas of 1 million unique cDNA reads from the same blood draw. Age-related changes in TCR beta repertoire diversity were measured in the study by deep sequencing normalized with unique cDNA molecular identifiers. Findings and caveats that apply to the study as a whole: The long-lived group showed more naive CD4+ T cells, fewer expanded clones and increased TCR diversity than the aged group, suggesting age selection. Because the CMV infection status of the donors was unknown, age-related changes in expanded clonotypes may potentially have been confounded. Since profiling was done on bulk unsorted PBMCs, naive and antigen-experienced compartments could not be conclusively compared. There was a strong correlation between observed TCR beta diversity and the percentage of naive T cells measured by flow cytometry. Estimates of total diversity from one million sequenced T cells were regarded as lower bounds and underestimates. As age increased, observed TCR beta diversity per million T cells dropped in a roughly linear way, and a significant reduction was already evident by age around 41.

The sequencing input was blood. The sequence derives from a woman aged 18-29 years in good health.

The CDR3 has the sequence CASSPGTGRDGYTF. DNA sequence: TGCGCCAGCAGCCCAGGGACAGGGAGGGACGGCTACACCTTC. The chain couples TRBV5-1 to TRBJ1-2; 9 junctional bases match TRBD1. For CDR1 and CDR2, the germline V gene lists SGHRS and YFSETQ. Counted from cysteine to phenylalanine, this CDR3 has 14 amino acids. CDR3 DNA is the only sequence kept; it has 42 bases, read in frame from the first base. Trimmed from V: 4 bases; trimmed from J: 8 bases; junction bases lacking a gene match: 9.